This T cell receptor (beta chain) was found in a study of blood T cell repertoires in COVID-19. Study-level background: Samples representing acute and convalescent COVID-19 were sourced from the United States, Italy and Spain.

Original processing methods: Estimation of nucleated cell counts relied on the amplification of reference gene primers. Some clones are missing from TCRdb's copy, which holds only in-frame ones; the method was immunoSEQ multiplex PCR. V and J calls and clone size follow that table, whereas D and trimming were derived from the DNA. This sample yields 230,000 or so clones, of which around 75% are seen a single time; roughly 4.9% belongs to the top ten. The germline V gene has CDR1 MNHEY and CDR2 SMNVEV (reference sequence). This CDR3 has 18 residues. Trimming at V came to 3 bases and at J to 0 bases, leaving 8 bases not matched to a gene.

This clonotype was obtained from a human donor in a cohort sampled during active COVID-19. The specimen sequenced was peripheral blood. The V and J genes are TRBV27 and TRBJ2-2; 9 bases align to TRBD1. Written as DNA, the CDR3 is TGTGCCAGCAGTTTTTCCCCCGGGACAGGGCCGAACACCGGGGAGCTGTTTTTT. Residues: CASSFSPGTGPNTGELFF.